This T cell receptor (beta chain) originates from a study of cytomegalovirus exposure and HLA in healthy donors. Study findings and constraints: Relative to the approximately 700-donor mean, N-insertions were reportedly fewer in an Asian-associated ancestry cluster in a later analysis.

V shed 5 bases, J shed 2 bases, and the junction held 4 bases outside the gene matches. This CDR3 is built from 15 residues. Germline V lookup: CDR1 SGHTA, CDR2 FQGTGA. Each donor's status was that of a healthy bone marrow donor. This clone was counted a single time. Its antigen is unidentified. The primer mix had 60 Vbeta and 13 Jbeta primers. TCRdb keeps only in-frame clones here, not all; method: immunoSEQ multiplex PCR. This table has about 170,000 clones, around 80% appearing once. The sequencing sample was made of PBMCs. The chain links TRBV7-3 to TRBJ2-1, with 9 bases that match TRBD1. The clonotype was recovered from a female donor in good health and CMV-seronegative. The CDR3 spells CASSPRQGAYNEQFF. As DNA, the CDR3 is TGTGCCAGCAGCCCAAGACAGGGGGCCTACAATGAGCAGTTCTTC.